These T cell receptor beta chains were read from a single sample in a study of neurological immune-mediated disorders. Using its own MiXCR run on the 5' RACE reads, TCRdb lists one record per CDR3 protein. The sample carries about 66,000 distinct CDR3 sequences, around a tenth recorded once. Sequenced: PBMCs. Receptors originate from a man aged 25-45 years in good health. Each CDR3 is given with its conserved first and last residue. A D gene is named only where the DNA matches it firmly. Each size is once, few or many counts, or a class when the clone is expanded.

V	size	D	J	CDR3	DNA
TRBV12-3/TRBV12-4	many	.	TRBJ2-1	CASSLGDSRIDEQFF	TGTGCCAGCAGTTTAGGAGACAGTAGAATCGATGAGCAGTTCTTC
TRBV7-2	many	.	TRBJ2-7	CASSLTDGPYEQYF	TGTGCCAGCAGCCTAACGGACGGTCCCTACGAGCAGTACTTC
TRBV20-1	many	.	TRBJ1-6	CSAYETAHNSPLHF	TGCAGTGCTTACGAGACAGCGCACAATTCACCCCTCCACTTT
TRBV20-1	many	.	TRBJ2-6	CSARDLRAGANVLTF	TGCAGTGCTAGAGATCTCCGGGCCGGGGCCAACGTCCTGACTTTC
TRBV7-6	many	.	TRBJ2-3	CASSSVASFTDTQYF	TGTGCCAGCAGCTCGGTGGCTAGTTTTACAGATACGCAGTATTTT
TRBV7-3	many	TRBD2	TRBJ2-5	CASSLNRGGGETQYF	TGTGCCAGCAGCTTAAATCGTGGGGGGGGAGAGACCCAGTACTTC
TRBV6-5	few	TRBD2	TRBJ2-1	CASSPAGGSYNEQFF	TGTGCCAGCAGCCCAGCGGGAGGGTCCTACAATGAGCAGTTCTTC
TRBV7-3	many	.	TRBJ1-2	CASSLNQGHGYTF	TGTGCCAGCAGCTTAAATCAGGGCCATGGCTACACCTTC
TRBV15	medium-sized	TRBD2	TRBJ2-1	CATSRDSGGDEQFF	TGTGCCACCAGCAGGGACTCGGGGGGAGATGAGCAGTTCTTC
TRBV6-1	many	TRBD1	TRBJ1-1	CASSAHRGTGEAFF	TGTGCCAGCAGTGCACACAGGGGTACAGGTGAAGCTTTCTTT
TRBV27	many	.	TRBJ2-1	CASSLFGSYNEQFF	TGTGCCAGCAGTTTATTTGGGTCCTACAATGAGCAGTTCTTC
TRBV5-6	many	.	TRBJ1-2	CASSLGQAPAVGGYTF	TGTGCCAGCAGCTTGGGACAGGCGCCCGCGGTGGGTGGCTACACCTTC
TRBV27	many	.	TRBJ1-1	CASSLGLWDTEAFF	TGTGCCAGCAGCCTCGGGTTATGGGACACTGAAGCTTTCTTT
TRBV6-2/TRBV6-3	many	TRBD2	TRBJ2-7	CASSSPTSGRDEQYF	TGTGCCAGCAGTTCTCCGACTAGCGGGAGGGATGAGCAGTACTTC
TRBV12-3/TRBV12-4	many	TRBD1	TRBJ2-7	CASRGSGTDSYEQYF	TGTGCCAGCAGGGGCTCGGGGACAGACTCCTACGAGCAGTACTTC
TRBV10-3	many	TRBD1	TRBJ2-7	CAIRDGQGTYEQYF	TGTGCCATCAGGGACGGACAGGGAACCTACGAGCAGTACTTC